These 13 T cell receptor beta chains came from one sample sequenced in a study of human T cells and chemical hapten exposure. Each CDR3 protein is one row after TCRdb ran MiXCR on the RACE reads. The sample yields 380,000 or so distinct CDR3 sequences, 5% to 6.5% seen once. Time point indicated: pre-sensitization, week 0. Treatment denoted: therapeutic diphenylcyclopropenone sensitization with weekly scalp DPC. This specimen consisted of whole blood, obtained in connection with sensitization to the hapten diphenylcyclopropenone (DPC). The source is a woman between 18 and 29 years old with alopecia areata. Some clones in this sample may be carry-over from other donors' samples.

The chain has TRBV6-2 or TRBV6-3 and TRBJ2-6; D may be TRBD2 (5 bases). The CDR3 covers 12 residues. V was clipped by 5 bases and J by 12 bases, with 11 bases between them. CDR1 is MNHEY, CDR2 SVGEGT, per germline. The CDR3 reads CASSPGNRVLTF. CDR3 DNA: TGTGCCAGCAGTCCGGGAAACCGCGTCCTGACTTTC.

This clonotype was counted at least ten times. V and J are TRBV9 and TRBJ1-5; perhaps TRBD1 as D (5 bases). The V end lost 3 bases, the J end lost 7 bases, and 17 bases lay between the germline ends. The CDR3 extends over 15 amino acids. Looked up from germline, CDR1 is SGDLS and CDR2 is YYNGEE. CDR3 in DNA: TGTGCCAGCAGCGGGTCGGTACAGGCCATCCAGCCCCAGCATTTT. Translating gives CASSGSVQAIQPQHF.

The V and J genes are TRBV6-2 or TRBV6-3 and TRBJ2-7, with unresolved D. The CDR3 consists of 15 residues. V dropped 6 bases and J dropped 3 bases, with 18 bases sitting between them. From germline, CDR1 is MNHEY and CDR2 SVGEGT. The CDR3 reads CASRNVDEALYEQYF. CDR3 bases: TGTGCCAGCAGAAACGTGGACGAAGCCCTCTACGAGCAGTACTTC.

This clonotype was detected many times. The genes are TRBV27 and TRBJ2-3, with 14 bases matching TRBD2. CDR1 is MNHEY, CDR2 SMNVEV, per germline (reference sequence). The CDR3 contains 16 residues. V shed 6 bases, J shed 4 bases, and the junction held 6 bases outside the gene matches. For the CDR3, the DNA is TGTGCCAGCAGGACGGCGGGACTAGCGGGGGCAGATACGCAGTATTTT. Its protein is CASRTAGLAGADTQYF.

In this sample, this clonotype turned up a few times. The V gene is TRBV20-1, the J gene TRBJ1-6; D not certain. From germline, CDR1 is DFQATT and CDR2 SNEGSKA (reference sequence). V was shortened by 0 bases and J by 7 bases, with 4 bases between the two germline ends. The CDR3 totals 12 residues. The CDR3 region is CSARDLNSPLHF. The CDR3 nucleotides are TGCAGTGCTAGAGATCTCAATTCACCCCTCCACTTT.

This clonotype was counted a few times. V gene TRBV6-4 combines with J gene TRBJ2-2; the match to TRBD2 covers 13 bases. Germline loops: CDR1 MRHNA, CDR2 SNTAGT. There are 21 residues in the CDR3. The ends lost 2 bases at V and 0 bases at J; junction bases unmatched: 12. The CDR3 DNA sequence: TGTGCCAGCAGTGACCCCCGCCTGACTAGCGGGAGGACATCGAACACCGGGGAGCTGTTTTTT. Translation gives CASSDPRLTSGRTSNTGELFF.

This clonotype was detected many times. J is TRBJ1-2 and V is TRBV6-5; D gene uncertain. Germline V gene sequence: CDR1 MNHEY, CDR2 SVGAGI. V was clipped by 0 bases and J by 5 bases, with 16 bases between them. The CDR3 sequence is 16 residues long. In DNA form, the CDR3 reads TGTGCCAGCAGTTACTCGAAAATTTCGGTTGGATATGGCTACACCTTC. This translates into CASSYSKISVGYGYTF.

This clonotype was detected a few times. CDR3 sequence (DNA): TGCGCCAGCAGCCCAATGCCGGGACCGAGCCTCTCTGGGGCCAACGTCCTGACTTTC. It codes for CASSPMPGPSLSGANVLTF. V is TRBV4-3 and J is TRBJ2-6; either TRBD1 or TRBD2 may fit D (5 bases each). The CDR3 length is 19 residues. The V gene lost 4 bases and the J gene lost 0 bases, with 19 bases spanning the gap. Germline CDR1 reads LGHNA; CDR2 reads YSLEER.

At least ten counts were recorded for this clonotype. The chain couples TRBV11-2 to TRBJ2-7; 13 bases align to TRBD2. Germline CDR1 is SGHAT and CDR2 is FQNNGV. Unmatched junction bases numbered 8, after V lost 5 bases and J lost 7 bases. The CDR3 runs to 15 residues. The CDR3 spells CASSHQSGLAGEQYF. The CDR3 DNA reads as TGTGCCAGCAGCCACCAGTCGGGACTAGCGGGGGAGCAGTACTTC.

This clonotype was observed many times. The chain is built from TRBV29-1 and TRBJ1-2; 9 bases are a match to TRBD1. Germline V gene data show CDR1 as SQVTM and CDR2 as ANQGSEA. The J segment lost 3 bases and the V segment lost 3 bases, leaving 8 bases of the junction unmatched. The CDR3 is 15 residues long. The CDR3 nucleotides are TGCAGCGTTGACAAAGGACAGGGGACCCACTATGGCTACACCTTC. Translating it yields CSVDKGQGTHYGYTF.

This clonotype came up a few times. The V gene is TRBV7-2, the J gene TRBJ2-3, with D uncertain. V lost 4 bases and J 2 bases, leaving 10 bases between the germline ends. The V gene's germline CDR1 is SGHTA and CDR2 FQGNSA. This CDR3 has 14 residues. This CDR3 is CASSSDRITDTQYF. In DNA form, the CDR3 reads TGTGCCAGCAGCTCGGACCGAATCACAGATACGCAGTATTTT.

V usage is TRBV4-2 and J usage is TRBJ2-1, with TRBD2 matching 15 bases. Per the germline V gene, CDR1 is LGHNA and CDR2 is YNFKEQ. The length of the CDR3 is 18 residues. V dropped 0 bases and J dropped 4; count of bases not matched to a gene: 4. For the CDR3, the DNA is TGTGCCAGCAGCCAAGATCCCGGACTAGCGGGGGGGTACAATGAGCAGTTCTTC. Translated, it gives CASSQDPGLAGGYNEQFF.

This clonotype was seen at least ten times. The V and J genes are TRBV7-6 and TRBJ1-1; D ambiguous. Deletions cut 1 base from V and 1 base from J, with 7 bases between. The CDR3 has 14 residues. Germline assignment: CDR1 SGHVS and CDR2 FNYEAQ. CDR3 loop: CASSLEHTNTEAFF. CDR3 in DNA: TGTGCCAGCAGCTTAGAACACACGAACACTGAAGCTTTCTTT.